This T cell receptor (beta chain) is drawn from a study of response to subunit inactivated influenza vaccine. Trimming cost V 6 bases and J 6 bases; bases outside gene matches: 10. This CDR3 spans 14 amino acids. Germline values: CDR1 SNHLY, CDR2 FYNNEI. This clonotype has more than one count but fewer than ten. The antigen remains unidentified. Study conclusions and caveats: Few new T cells, the authors suggested, are recruited by each seasonal influenza vaccination.

TCRdb recomputed calls from the RT-PCR reads with MiXCR, one row per CDR3 protein. The data show around 580,000 distinct CDR3 sequences, about 12% seen once. Sequences were derived from PBMCs from blood, sampled on the day of vaccination. The TCR sequence derives from a man aged 50-59 years who received an inactivated influenza vaccine. This chain links TRBV2 with TRBJ2-7, with TRBD2 matching over 8 bases. The CDR3 loop is CASRITAGGGEQYF. The DNA for the CDR3 is TGTGCCAGCAGGATAACTGCGGGAGGAGGCGAGCAGTACTTC.